The sequence of this TCR beta chain was determined in a study of cytomegalovirus exposure and HLA in healthy donors. The CDR3 runs to 15 residues. Trimming removed 2 bases from V and 2 bases from J, with 14 bases in between. Germline CDR1 reads SGHRS; CDR2 reads YFSETQ. Whole-study results and caveats: For most subjects, TCR beta sequences were reported to predict HLA-A and HLA-B alleles with accuracy.

Researchers ran the PCR with 60 Vbeta and 13 Jbeta primers. Profiling relied on immunoSEQ multiplex PCR, and the TCRdb table lists in-frame clones only, not all of them. The table lists about 140,000 clones, over 60% of them singletons. Regarding this clone: Its antigen remains unidentified.

This receptor was identified in a female donor in good health and CMV-seronegative. This rearrangement joins TRBV5-1 to TRBJ2-7; tentatively, D is TRBD1 (7 bases). Sequencing was carried out using PBMCs. CDR3 residues: CASSFRQGLTYEQYF. CDR3 DNA: TGCGCCAGCAGCTTCCGACAGGGACTTACCTACGAGCAGTACTTC. The full variable domain, completed using reference TRBV5-1 and TRBJ2-7, is KAGVTQTPRYLIKTRGQQVTLSCSPISGHRSVSWYQQTPGQGLQFLFEYFSETQRNKGNFPGRFSGRQFSNSRSEMNVSTLELGDSALYLCASSFRQGLTYEQYFGPGTRLTVT.